These 26 T cell receptor beta chains came from one sample sequenced in a study of early T cells in non-severe SARS-CoV-2 infection (dated by TCRdb to the early 2020s). Library generation was performed with 5' RACE. For sequencing, a NextSeq 500 was employed. Through fastp at Q25 and MiXCR, TCRdb rebuilt clones from the public reads, retaining in-frame beta chains. Records with the same CDR3 protein are collapsed into one entry carrying the most frequent genes and DNA. A total of about 64,000 distinct CDR3 sequences appear in this sample, roughly 18% of them only once. The ten biggest clones cover under 9% of the sample. This material consisted of whole blood, taken at baseline. These receptors originate from an adult who was a healthcare worker with PCR-confirmed SARS-CoV-2 infection or an uninfected control (not recorded which).

This clonotype showed up just a few times. The chain has TRBV12-3 or TRBV12-4 and TRBJ1-5; D gene ambiguous. This CDR3 contains 13 residues. V dropped 1 base and J dropped 5 bases, with 6 bases sitting between them. CDR3 nucleotides: TGTGCCAGCAGTTTAGATAGGGATCAGCCCCAGCATTTT. It translates to CASSLDRDQPQHF.

The table lists this clonotype with a few counts. The genes are TRBV6-6 and TRBJ1-2; 7 positions match TRBD1. V lost 5 bases and J lost 6; bases outside the gene matches: 15. The CDR3 covers 16 residues. Germline V gene lookup returns CDR1 MNHNY and CDR2 SVGAGI (reference sequence). The CDR3 DNA reads as TGTGCCAGCAGTCCCCGACAGGGTACAGGTGGCAATGGCTACACCTTC. It yields the protein CASSPRQGTGGNGYTF.

V is TRBV7-8 and J is TRBJ2-5; 7 nucleotides align to TRBD2. Germline V gene sequence: CDR1 SGHVS, CDR2 FQNEAQ. CDR3 size: 15 residues. The J segment lost 5 bases and the V segment lost 5 bases, leaving 11 bases of the junction unmatched. The CDR3 region is CASSPPLREGETQYF. The CDR3 DNA sequence: TGTGCCAGCAGCCCCCCCCTGAGGGAGGGGGAGACCCAGTACTTC. Variable domain in full (rest from reference TRBV7-8 and TRBJ2-5): GAGVSQSPRYKVAKRGQDVALRCDPISGHVSLFWYQQALGQGPEFLTYFQNEAQLDKSGLPSDRFFAERPEGSVSTLKIQRTQQEDSAVYLCASSPPLREGETQYFGPGTRLLVL.

The V gene is TRBV3-1, the J gene TRBJ1-1; 9 bases fit TRBD1. The CDR3 runs 15 residues. Germline CDR1 LGHDT, CDR2 YNNKEL (reference sequence). J gave up 6 bases and V 6 bases, and 11 bases lay outside the gene matches. This chain's CDR3 is CASRPGTGFSAEAFF. The CDR3 DNA follows: TGTGCCAGCAGACCCGGGACAGGGTTTAGCGCTGAAGCTTTCTTT.

This clonotype has a count of ten or more. The J gene is TRBJ2-7, the V gene TRBV5-5; 7 bases align to TRBD2. Germline values: CDR1 SGHKS, CDR2 YYEKEE (reference sequence). The CDR3 loop spans 14 amino acids. The J segment lost 2 bases and the V segment lost 0 bases, leaving 2 bases of the junction unmatched. CDR3 DNA sequence: TGTGCCAGCAGCTTGGGGGGAGGGACCTACGAGCAGTACTTC. As protein: CASSLGGGTYEQYF.

This clonotype was observed a handful of times. This chain uses TRBV6-6 with TRBJ1-4; D is ambiguous. CDR3 length: 12 amino acids. V lost 0 bases and J 9 bases, leaving 5 bases between the germline ends. CDR1 is MNHNY, CDR2 SVGAGI, per germline (reference sequence). CDR3 coding DNA: TGTGCCAGCAGTTACTCGAAGAAAAAACTGTTTTTT. It codes for CASSYSKKKLFF.

This chain uses TRBV10-1 with TRBJ2-2; D is unresolved. Looked up from germline, CDR1 is WNHNN and CDR2 is SYGVQD (reference sequence). Trimming pared 0 bases from V and 5 bases from J, leaving 1 base between. The CDR3 has 12 amino acids. Written as DNA, the CDR3 is TGCGCCAGCAGTGAGTCGACCGGGGAGCTGTTTTTT. This encodes CASSESTGELFF.

This clonotype was seen more than once but under ten times. V gene TRBV2 combines with J gene TRBJ2-7, with D hard to call. V was clipped by 3 bases and J by 2 bases, with 5 bases between them. The V gene's germline CDR1 is SNHLY and CDR2 FYNNEI. The CDR3 length is 12 residues. The CDR3 nucleotides are TGTGCCAGCAGTGACCTTGCCTACGAGCAGTACTTC. Protein product: CASSDLAYEQYF. Looking up the rest from reference TRBV2 and TRBJ2-7 gives the full variable domain: EPEVTQTPSHQVTQMGQEVILRCVPISNHLYFYWYRQILGQKVEFLVSFYNNEISEKSEIFDDQFSVERPDGSNFTLKIRSTKLEDSAMYFCASSDLAYEQYFGPGTRLTVT.

This clonotype occurred a few times. V gene TRBV3-1 combines with J gene TRBJ2-1; weak D call: TRBD1 (6 bases). This CDR3 is 15 amino acids long. CDR1 and CDR2 from the germline V gene are LGHDT and YNNKEL (reference sequence). Between the trimmed V and J ends, which lost 0 bases and 9 bases, there was a span of 15 bases. CDR3 DNA: TGTGCCAGCAGCCAAGAGCCCTTCAGGGGCAGTGAGCAGTTCTTC. Translated, it gives CASSQEPFRGSEQFF.

The chain links TRBV19 to TRBJ1-1, with D uncertain. The length of the CDR3 is 15 residues. V was pared by 3 bases and J by 5 bases, with 16 bases between. The germline gives CDR1 LNHDA, CDR2 SQIVND (reference sequence). CDR3 coding DNA: TGTGCCAGTAGTATTTTTCATGGGGAAGGTACTGAAGCTTTCTTT. Residues: CASSIFHGEGTEAFF.

This clonotype was seen many times. This chain connects TRBV20-1 to TRBJ2-5; 8 positions agree with TRBD2. The trim removed 0 bases at V and 5 bases at J, leaving 8 bases unmatched. This CDR3 comprises 15 residues. Germline CDR1 DFQATT, CDR2 SNEGSKA (reference sequence). CDR3 protein: CSARDLRTSSETQYF. The CDR3 DNA sequence: TGCAGTGCTAGAGATCTCCGGACTAGCTCTGAGACCCAGTACTTC.

The CDR3 DNA reads TGCGCCAGCAGCCAAGGGATGGGGACAGGGCCCGGAAAACTGTTTTTT. Protein sequence: CASSQGMGTGPGKLFF. The genes are TRBV4-1 and TRBJ1-4; 9 nucleotides align to TRBD1. Unmatched junction bases numbered 10, after V lost 1 base and J lost 10 bases. The CDR3 contains 16 residues. The germline CDR1 and CDR2 sequences are MGHRA and YSYEKL.

A few counts support this clonotype. V and J are TRBV20-1 and TRBJ2-3; 7 bases fit TRBD2. This CDR3 contains 17 residues. With V trimmed by 1 base and J by 0 bases, 10 bases remained unmatched. CDR1 is DFQATT and CDR2 is SNEGSKA in the germline V gene (reference sequence). The CDR3 sequence: CSARGQGSGQSTDTQYF. CDR3 DNA sequence: TGCAGTGCTAGAGGGCAAGGTAGCGGGCAAAGCACAGATACGCAGTATTTT.

The chain couples TRBV20-1 to TRBJ2-3; 8 positions agree with TRBD1. Per germline, CDR1 DFQATT and CDR2 SNEGSKA (reference sequence). This CDR3 is built from 14 residues. The V and J ends lost 6 bases and 4 bases, in that order; junction bases with no gene match: 9. The CDR3 sequence: CSASGGTLADTQYF. CDR3 in DNA: TGCAGTGCCTCAGGGGGCACTCTCGCAGATACGCAGTATTTT.

The V and J genes are TRBV5-8 and TRBJ2-7; TRBD2 agrees at 7 bases. After removal of 0 bases from V and 2 bases from J, the junction contained 11 bases not matched to a gene. In germline, CDR1 is SGHTS, CDR2 YDEGEE. The CDR3 is 17 amino acids. DNA for the CDR3: TGTGCCAGCAGCTTGGCCAGGCGAGCGGGACCGGCCTACGAGCAGTACTTC. Its protein product is CASSLARRAGPAYEQYF.

This clonotype appeared a few times. The chain links TRBV7-2 to TRBJ1-1, with D hard to call. The CDR3 has 13 amino acids. The ends were cut back, 5 bases at V and 0 bases at J, with 7 bases in the middle. The germline CDR1 and CDR2 sequences are SGHTA and FQGNSA. CDR3 protein: CASSTYLNTEAFF. CDR3 DNA: TGTGCCAGCAGCACCTACTTGAACACTGAAGCTTTCTTT. The entire variable domain, with the rest obtained from reference TRBV7-2 and TRBJ1-1, is as follows: GAGVSQSPSNKVTEKGKDVELRCDPISGHTALYWYRQSLGQGLEFLIYFQGNSAPDKSGLPSDRFSAERTGGSVSTLTIQRTQQEDSAVYLCASSTYLNTEAFFGQGTRLTVV.

This clonotype came up a few times. The V gene is TRBV14, the J gene TRBJ2-7; perhaps TRBD1 as D (6 bases). V shed 3 bases and J shed 2 bases, with 11 bases lying between them. Germline V gene lookup returns CDR1 SGHDN and CDR2 FVKESK. The CDR3 is 14 residues long. DNA for the CDR3: TGTGCCAGCAGCCACGGGGACACCCCCTACGAGCAGTACTTC. It encodes CASSHGDTPYEQYF.

V is TRBV7-2 and J is TRBJ2-3; 11 bases match TRBD1. Germline loops: CDR1 SGHTA, CDR2 FQGNSA. The CDR3 is made up of 18 amino acids. V shed 4 bases and J 0 bases; nucleotides not matched to a gene: 9. CDR3 amino acids: CASSSDRGRIRSTDTQYF. The DNA of the CDR3 is TGTGCCAGCAGCTCGGACAGGGGGCGAATTAGGAGCACAGATACGCAGTATTTT. The full variable domain, in which reference TRBV7-2 and TRBJ2-3 provide the parts outside the CDR3, is GAGVSQSPSNKVTEKGKDVELRCDPISGHTALYWYRQSLGQGLEFLIYFQGNSAPDKSGLPSDRFSAERTGGSVSTLTIQRTQQEDSAVYLCASSSDRGRIRSTDTQYFGPGTRLTVL.

J is TRBJ2-7 and V is TRBV20-1; no reliable D call. CDR1 and CDR2 from the germline V gene are DFQATT and SNEGSKA (reference sequence). CDR3 length: 12 amino acids. The V gene lost 8 bases and the J gene lost 2 bases, with 13 bases spanning the gap. CDR3 protein: CSPEIRTYEQYF. DNA for the CDR3: TGCAGTCCAGAAATTAGAACCTACGAGCAGTACTTC.

This clonotype was observed a few times. The chain links TRBV5-1 to TRBJ2-1; D gene ambiguous. Between the trimmed V and J ends, which lost 0 bases and 0 bases, there was a span of 10 bases. The CDR3 contains 16 residues. Germline values: CDR1 SGHRS, CDR2 YFSETQ. This chain's CDR3 is CASSLANSRSYNEQFF. In DNA, the CDR3 is TGCGCCAGCAGCTTGGCCAACTCGCGCTCCTACAATGAGCAGTTCTTC.

This clonotype has more than one count but fewer than ten. The V and J genes are TRBV29-1 and TRBJ1-1; weak D call: TRBD1 (5 bases). This CDR3 spans 12 amino acids. Trimming cost V 4 bases and J 7 bases, with 13 bases left between them. Per germline, CDR1 SQVTM and CDR2 ANQGSEA. CDR3: CSVVDDRDEAFF. DNA for the CDR3: TGCAGCGTTGTTGACGACAGAGATGAAGCTTTCTTT.

The rearrangement joins TRBV29-1 to TRBJ1-1; a weak D match, TRBD1 (5 bases). CDR1 SQVTM and CDR2 ANQGSEA come from the germline V gene. The V end was cut by 7 bases, the J end by 0 bases, with 18 bases between. The CDR3 runs to 15 residues. Written as DNA, the CDR3 is TGCAGCGCCACGCTGCGACAGAACGTGAACACTGAAGCTTTCTTT. Protein: CSATLRQNVNTEAFF.

This clonotype was counted at least ten times. This chain connects TRBV12-3 or TRBV12-4 to TRBJ1-4; TRBD1 agrees at 7 bases. The V and J ends lost 8 bases and 4 bases, in that order; junction bases with no gene match: 4. The CDR3 runs 13 residues. As DNA, the CDR3 is TGTGCCAGCTGGGGACAGAATAATGAAAAACTGTTTTTT. Its translation is CASWGQNNEKLFF.

The chain employs TRBV19 and TRBJ2-7; no definite D call. Germline CDR1 LNHDA, CDR2 SQIVND (reference sequence). The CDR3 length is 13 residues. Trimming pared 3 bases from V and 0 bases from J, leaving 6 bases between. The CDR3 loop reads CASSMAHSYEQYF. The CDR3 nucleotides read TGTGCCAGTAGTATGGCGCACTCCTACGAGCAGTACTTC.

This clonotype was picked up a small number of times. The rearrangement uses TRBV5-4 and TRBJ2-5; 7 bases fit TRBD1. This CDR3 region has 15 residues. V lost 0 bases and J lost 6; bases outside the gene matches: 8. Germline-derived CDR1 and CDR2 are SGHNT and YYREEE (reference sequence). CDR3 nucleotides: TGTGCCAGCAGCTTGGCCGTAGGGGGCGCAAAGACCCAGTACTTC. It is translated as CASSLAVGGAKTQYF.

This clonotype showed up just a few times. This chain uses TRBV20-1 with TRBJ2-6; D might be TRBD2 (6 bases). The CDR3 covers 14 residues. In germline, CDR1 is DFQATT, CDR2 SNEGSKA (reference sequence). V was pared by 6 bases and J by 0 bases, with 9 bases between. DNA of the CDR3: TGCAGTGCGATCGGGGGCTCTGGGGCCAACGTCCTGACTTTC. This encodes CSAIGGSGANVLTF.